The sequence of this TCR beta chain was determined in a study of cytomegalovirus exposure and HLA in healthy donors. The donors (healthy individuals) were bone marrow donors. Use of 60 Vbeta and 13 Jbeta primers characterized the PCR. Clones were sequenced by immunoSEQ multiplex PCR, and TCRdb holds only the in-frame ones, with some missing. The sample's table shows 60,000 or so clones. Study observations and caveats: Earlier findings revealed that most TCR beta V segments proved productive either about 90% or about 30% of the time. The study designated 164 TCR beta chains cytomegalovirus-associated.

As to this clone: Its antigen remains unknown.

The sequenced sample was PBMCs. This TCR derives from a woman younger than 35 in good health and CMV-seronegative.

CDR3 region: CASSSPGMRTYNSPLHF. CDR3 nucleotide sequence: TGTGCCAGCAGCTCCCCAGGGATGCGGACCTATAATTCACCCCTCCACTTT. V usage is TRBV11-2 and J usage is TRBJ1-6, with D possibly being TRBD1 (5 bases). Germline CDR1 SGHAT, CDR2 FQNNGV. The CDR3 is made up of 17 amino acids. V lost 4 bases and J lost 2, with 15 bases in between.